A single sample gave rise to the 5 T cell receptor beta chains below, sequenced in a study of shared clonotypes between healthy human individuals. It was CD45RO-negative cells, positively selected for CCR7, that made up naive CD8 cells, with terminally differentiated effector memory CD45RA+ cells excluded. Some clones are missing from TCRdb's copy, which holds only in-frame ones; the method was immunoSEQ multiplex PCR. The table includes 2 million to 2.5 million clones, less than 95% detected once. Sample: naive CD8+ T cells sorted from blood. Receptors originate from a man between 18 and 29 years old in good health.

The DNA for the CDR3 is TGTGCCAGTAGTCTGGTATCGGGCACAGATACGCAGTATTTT. Translating it yields CASSLVSGTDTQYF. The chain recombines TRBV19 with TRBJ2-3, with D unclear. Trimming removed 5 bases at V and 1 base at J, with 10 bases between. CDR3 length equals 14 residues. CDR1 is LNHDA, CDR2 SQIVND, per germline (reference sequence).

The gene calls are TRBV11-1 and TRBJ1-1; D is uncertain. V was pared by 3 bases and J by 1 base, with 9 bases between. Germline values: CDR1 SGHAT, CDR2 FQDESV (reference sequence). The CDR3 is 14 amino acids. The CDR3 sequence: CASSFGSSNTEAFF. The CDR3 nucleotides read TGTGCCAGCAGCTTCGGCAGTTCGAACACTGAAGCTTTCTTT.

This rearrangement joins TRBV19 to TRBJ1-5; maybe TRBD1 (5 bases). Germline lookup yields CDR1 LNHDA and CDR2 SQIVND (reference sequence). This CDR3 contains 15 residues. V lost 2 bases to trimming and J lost 5 bases, with 13 bases between them. The CDR3 DNA is TGTGCCAGTAGTATACTCGGCAGGGAAGATCAGCCCCAGCATTTT. Translated, it gives CASSILGREDQPQHF.

This clone was counted once. J is TRBJ2-5 and V is TRBV27, with 9 nucleotides matching TRBD2. The DNA end lines up better with TRBJ2-7; the J call may be wrong. The germline gives CDR1 MNHEY, CDR2 SMNVEV (reference sequence). The CDR3 spans 14 residues. The CDR3 region has the DNA TGTGCCAGCAGTGTAGCGGGAGAGGCCTACGAGCAGTACTTC. The encoded protein is CASSVAGEAYEQYF.

In regard to this clone: The same CDR3 is also encoded by other DNA sequences in this sample. This chain connects TRBV7-9 to TRBJ2-7; possible D gene TRBD2, 5 bases. Trimming stripped 3 bases from V and 2 bases from J, with 5 bases between. CDR1 and CDR2 (germline): SEHNR, FQNEAQ (reference sequence). There are 12 residues in the CDR3. CDR3 loop: CASSLEAYEQYF. For the CDR3, the DNA is TGTGCCAGCAGCTTGGAGGCCTACGAGCAGTACTTC.